This note documents a single TCR beta chain sequence. No antigen is known for it. Germline CDR1 and CDR2: SGHAT and FQNNGV. V was pared by 5 bases and J by 5 bases, with 15 bases between. This CDR3 comprises 15 residues. This entry is derived from a study of tumor-infiltrating lymphocytes in localized non-small cell lung cancer. The wider study: From each patient, both tumor and uninvolved lung, non-adjacent to tumor, were sampled. Study-level results: Recurrence-free survival showed no association with tumor T-cell fraction.

The table came from immunoSEQ multiplex PCR; TCRdb's copy has only in-frame clones and leaves some out. The sample holds 5,500 to 8,000 clones, more than 70% seen once. Specimen: lung tumor tissue. This TCR came from a human donor with non-small cell lung cancer. V usage is TRBV11-2 and J usage is TRBJ1-4, with D possibly matching TRBD1 (5 bases). The CDR3 spells CASSPNPGTNEKLFF. For the CDR3, the DNA is TGTGCCAGCAGCCCTAATCCGGGGACGAATGAAAAACTGTTTTTT.